These 26 T cell receptor beta chains were sequenced from one sample in a study of cytomegalovirus exposure and HLA in healthy donors. The PCR had 60 Vbeta and 13 Jbeta primers. The protocol was immunoSEQ multiplex PCR, while the TCRdb copy is restricted to in-frame clones and leaves out a portion. Of just under 70,000 clones listed, approximately 80% are singletons. Sample: PBMCs. The receptors shown here come from a human donor in good health.

V gene TRBV7-9 combines with J gene TRBJ2-7; a possible D gene is TRBD2 (6 bases). V lost 3 bases to trimming and J lost 2 bases, with 8 bases between them. The CDR3 loop spans 13 amino acids. Germline CDR1 and CDR2: SEHNR and FQNEAQ (reference sequence). The CDR3 reads CASSLGGPYEQYF. The CDR3 bases are TGTGCCAGCAGCTTGGGGGGACCCTACGAGCAGTACTTC.

The CDR3 DNA is TGCGCCAGCAGCTTGGTACTAGCGGGGACCTACGAGCAGTACTTC. It codes for CASSLVLAGTYEQYF. V usage is TRBV5-1 and J usage is TRBJ2-7, with 10 nucleotides matching TRBD2. J was trimmed by 2 bases and V by 0 bases; bases with no gene match: 2. This CDR3 contains 15 residues. Germline V gives CDR1 SGHRS, CDR2 YFSETQ.

The V and J genes are TRBV6-4 and TRBJ2-2; TRBD1 agrees at 7 bases. From germline, CDR1 is MRHNA and CDR2 SNTAGT. The CDR3 runs 18 residues. V lost 4 bases and J lost 0; bases outside the gene matches: 11. CDR3 sequence (DNA): TGTGCCAGCAGTGCCTTCTCTCAGGGGGTTTCGAACACCGGGGAGCTGTTTTTT. This translates into CASSAFSQGVSNTGELFF.

This clone has a single count. The chain combines TRBV6-1 with TRBJ1-5; TRBD1 matches at 9 bases. J gave up 6 bases and V 5 bases, and 8 bases lay outside the gene matches. CDR1 and CDR2 from the germline V gene are MNHNS and SASEGT. This CDR3 comprises 15 residues. CDR3 sequence reads: CASSLGTGTGQPQHF. CDR3 bases: TGTGCCAGCAGTTTAGGGACAGGGACGGGTCAGCCCCAGCATTTT.

This clone was found once. This rearrangement joins TRBV14 to TRBJ1-4; D is possibly TRBD1 (6 bases). This CDR3 region has 15 residues. Per the germline V gene, CDR1 is SGHDN and CDR2 is FVKESK. The V end was cut by 3 bases, the J end by 8 bases, with 16 bases between. CDR3 protein: CASSHRRRGSEKLFF. CDR3 sequence (DNA): TGTGCCAGCAGCCACAGACGCAGGGGTAGCGAAAAACTGTTTTTT.

CDR3: CASSFSGGEAFF. For the CDR3, the DNA is TGTGCCAGCAGCTTTAGTGGCGGGGAAGCTTTCTTT. The chain couples TRBV11-3 to TRBJ1-1; D gene ambiguous. The V end was cut by 3 bases, the J end by 8 bases, with 10 bases between. Looked up from germline, CDR1 is SGHNT and CDR2 is YENEEA. CDR3 length equals 12 residues. The variable domain in full, completed from reference TRBV11-3 and TRBJ1-1, reads EAGVVQSPRYKIIEKKQPVAFWCNPISGHNTLYWYLQNLGQGPELLIRYENEEAVDDSQLPKDRFSAERLKGVDSTLKIQPAELGDSAVYLCASSFSGGEAFFGQGTRLTVV.

The chain combines TRBV7-2 with TRBJ2-1; no definite D call. The CDR3 is made up of 14 amino acids. Germline loops: CDR1 SGHTA, CDR2 FQGNSA. The ends were cut back, 7 bases at V and 8 bases at J, with 18 bases in the middle. The CDR3 DNA follows: TGTGCCAGCACCTTTCAGCCTAGTTGGGATGAGCAGTTCTTC. It is translated as CASTFQPSWDEQFF.

The CDR3 sequence is CASSPRASPTDTQYF. The CDR3 bases are TGTGCCAGCTCACCACGAGCGAGCCCCACAGATACGCAGTATTTT. The chain is built from TRBV18 and TRBJ2-3; D gene ambiguous. Trimming removed 1 base at V and 2 bases at J, with 10 bases between. The CDR3 contains 15 residues. CDR1 and CDR2 from the germline V gene are KGHSH and LQKENI.

V gene TRBV6-4 combines with J gene TRBJ1-5; 8 bases match TRBD1. Germline trimming cut 7 bases from V and 0 bases from J; bases unmatched to any gene: 5. Germline CDR1 and CDR2: MRHNA and SNTAGT. This CDR3 is 15 amino acids long. The DNA for the CDR3 is TGTGCCAGCAAAGAAGGGACAGGTAGCAATCAGCCCCAGCATTTT. Residues: CASKEGTGSNQPQHF.

The gene calls are TRBV19 and TRBJ2-2; the match to TRBD1 covers 7 bases. J gave up 5 bases and V 2 bases, and 8 bases lay outside the gene matches. The CDR3 covers 16 residues. CDR1 and CDR2 from the germline V gene are LNHDA and SQIVND (reference sequence). This chain's CDR3 is CASSIRQGELTGELFF. The CDR3 coding sequence is TGTGCCAGTAGTATACGACAGGGCGAACTAACCGGGGAGCTGTTTTTT.

The rearrangement uses TRBV29-1 and TRBJ1-1; 9 bases align to TRBD1. Germline CDR1 SQVTM, CDR2 ANQGSEA. J was trimmed by 2 bases and V by 6 bases; bases with no gene match: 7. The CDR3 contains 14 residues. The CDR3 bases are TGCAGCGTCCTCACGACAGGGGGTAACACTGAAGCTTTCTTT. It yields the protein CSVLTTGGNTEAFF.

The chain employs TRBV10-3 and TRBJ1-2; 7 bases are a match to TRBD1. The V and J ends lost 0 bases and 2 bases, in that order; junction bases with no gene match: 3. Germline CDR1 ENHRY, CDR2 SYGVKD. CDR3 size: 15 residues. The chain's CDR3 is CAISESRTGNYGYTF. The CDR3 DNA sequence: TGTGCCATCAGTGAGTCTAGGACAGGCAACTATGGCTACACCTTC.

This clone was counted once. The gene calls are TRBV7-9 and TRBJ1-5; D possibly corresponds to TRBD1 (5 bases). In germline, CDR1 is SEHNR, CDR2 FQNEAQ (reference sequence). Trimming took 5 bases from V and 0 from J, leaving 8 bases between them. This CDR3 spans 14 amino acids. CDR3 coding DNA: TGTGCCAGCAGCAAGGGGAATAGCAATCAGCCCCAGCATTTT. Protein sequence: CASSKGNSNQPQHF.

This clone came up once. The chain joins TRBV6-1 to TRBJ2-7, with D tentatively TRBD2 (6 bases). CDR3 length equals 14 residues. The germline CDR1 and CDR2 sequences are MNHNS and SASEGT. The V and J ends lost 4 bases and 0 bases respectively, with 10 bases between them. Here the CDR3 DNA reads TGTGCCAGCAGTGGGGGGACTCGCTCCTACGAGCAGTACTTC. This codes for CASSGGTRSYEQYF.

The chain combines TRBV6-1 with TRBJ2-7; TRBD2 matches 14 bases. Trimming at V came to 6 bases and at J to 3 bases, leaving 1 base not matched to a gene. CDR3 length equals 14 residues. Germline V gene sequence: CDR1 MNHNS, CDR2 SASEGT. DNA of the CDR3: TGTGCCAGCAGCGGGACTAGCGGGGGCTACGAGCAGTACTTC. It specifies CASSGTSGGYEQYF.

The V call is TRBV9, the J call TRBJ2-7; tentative D call: TRBD2 (5 bases). V was shortened by 3 bases and J by 2 bases, with 15 bases between the two germline ends. Germline V gives CDR1 SGDLS, CDR2 YYNGEE. The CDR3 sequence is 15 residues long. The CDR3 reads CASSASFGVPYEQYF. The CDR3 nucleotides read TGTGCCAGCAGCGCCTCATTCGGGGTCCCCTACGAGCAGTACTTC.

In regard to this clone: Other DNA sequences in this specimen translate into the identical CDR3. The V and J genes are TRBV2 and TRBJ1-4, with a tentative D call TRBD1 (5 bases). The length of the CDR3 is 12 residues. V lost 7 bases to trimming and J lost 8 bases, with 11 bases between them. The germline gives CDR1 SNHLY, CDR2 FYNNEI. CDR3 DNA sequence: TGTGCCAGCAAGGAGACAGCAGAAAAACTGTTTTTT. Amino acids: CASKETAEKLFF.

The V gene is TRBV27, the J gene TRBJ2-3, with TRBD2 matching over 9 bases. The V and J ends lost 10 bases and 0 bases, in that order; junction bases with no gene match: 5. Per germline, CDR1 MNHEY and CDR2 SMNVEV (reference sequence). This CDR3 spans 14 amino acids. The CDR3 is CAISRGGSTDTQYF. The CDR3, as DNA: TGTGCCATCTCGCGGGGGGGAAGCACAGATACGCAGTATTTT.

The chain uses TRBV25-1 and TRBJ2-5, with 9 bases fitting TRBD2. The CDR3 is 17 amino acids. J lost 5 bases, V lost 3 bases, and 13 bases had no gene match. The germline V gene encodes CDR1 MGHDK and CDR2 SYGVNS. CDR3 bases: TGTGCCAGCAGTGATCATCGGCGCGGGGGGGCTCCCGAGACCCAGTACTTC. Its protein product is CASSDHRRGGAPETQYF.

V gene TRBV29-1 combines with J gene TRBJ1-2, with TRBD1 matching 8 bases. This CDR3 comprises 13 residues. The trim removed 5 bases at V and 7 bases at J, leaving 9 bases unmatched. Per the germline V gene, CDR1 is SQVTM and CDR2 is ANQGSEA. Here the CDR3 DNA reads TGCAGCGTTTCAACAGGGGGGGATAGTGGCTACACCTTC. Its translation: CSVSTGGDSGYTF.

The chain uses TRBV19 and TRBJ2-4; 7 bases are a match to TRBD1. The CDR3 length is 14 residues. V gave up 5 bases and J gave up 4 bases; unmatched junction bases: 5. CDR1 LNHDA and CDR2 SQIVND come from the germline V gene (reference sequence). The CDR3 DNA reads TGTGCCAGTAGTCAAGGGACAGTTAAAAACATTCAGTACTTC. Translation: CASSQGTVKNIQYF.

The chain recombines TRBV12-5 with TRBJ2-1; D may be TRBD2 (6 bases). The CDR3 contains 16 residues. Between the trimmed V and J ends, which lost 1 base and 2 bases, there was a span of 12 bases. CDR1 and CDR2 from the germline V gene are LGHNT and FRNRAP. In nucleotides, the CDR3 is TGTGCTAGTGGTTTGGGCGGGGCAGGGACCTACAATGAGCAGTTCTTC. This codes for CASGLGGAGTYNEQFF.

This clone was counted a few times. The genes are TRBV5-1 and TRBJ1-2; D remains unclear. Germline values: CDR1 SGHRS, CDR2 YFSETQ. V lost 7 bases and J lost 1, with 11 bases in between. The CDR3 length is 13 residues. The CDR3 bases are TGCGCCAGCGCCCTGGGGAGTAACTATGGCTACACCTTC. This encodes CASALGSNYGYTF.

This clone was counted between two and nine times. CDR3 amino acids: CASSQNQAATTEAFF. The CDR3 DNA reads TGTGCCAGCAGCCAAAACCAGGCCGCAACGACTGAAGCTTTCTTT. The J gene is TRBJ1-1, the V gene TRBV14, with D uncertain. CDR1 is SGHDN and CDR2 is FVKESK in the germline V gene. This CDR3 has 15 amino acids. Trimming left V 2 bases short and J 5 bases short, with 15 bases between. Variable domain in full (rest from reference TRBV14 and TRBJ1-1): EAGVTQFPSHSVIEKGQTVTLRCDPISGHDNLYWYRRVMGKEIKFLLHFVKESKQDESGMPNNRFLAERTGGTYSTLKVQPAELEDSGVYFCASSQNQAATTEAFFGQGTRLTVV.

This chain joins TRBV7-9 and TRBJ2-7; 9 nucleotides match TRBD1. Trimming removed 1 base from V and 2 bases from J; junction bases left unmatched: 3. This CDR3 contains 15 residues. In germline, CDR1 is SEHNR, CDR2 FQNEAQ (reference sequence). CDR3 sequence: CASSLGGQGPYEQYF. CDR3 nucleotide sequence: TGTGCCAGCAGCTTAGGGGGACAGGGTCCCTACGAGCAGTACTTC.

This chain uses TRBV6-5 with TRBJ1-6; D call uncertain. This CDR3 comprises 14 residues. CDR1 and CDR2 (germline): MNHEY, SVGAGI. Between the trimmed V and J ends, which lost 0 bases and 7 bases, there was a span of 7 bases. CDR3 DNA sequence: TGTGCCAGCAGTTACTCACCGGGAAATTCACCCCTCCACTTT. This encodes CASSYSPGNSPLHF.